What follows are 7 T cell receptor beta chains derived from one specimen sequenced in a study of blood T cell repertoires in COVID-19. The method was immunoSEQ multiplex PCR; TCRdb's version includes in-frame clones alone and lacks a portion of them. Of about 70,000 clones listed, roughly 74% are singletons. Sequenced material: peripheral blood. These receptors originate from a human donor in a cohort sampled during active COVID-19.

V and J are TRBV30 and TRBJ1-5; unclear D gene. With 2 bases removed from V and 4 bases from J, the gap between germline ends came to 9 bases. The CDR3 is 13 amino acids. The germline CDR1 and CDR2 sequences are GTSNPN and SVGIG (reference sequence). In nucleotides, the CDR3 is TGTGCCTGGAGTTTATCTACTAATCAGCCCCAGCATTTT. Translation: CAWSLSTNQPQHF.

The rearrangement joins TRBV5-5 to TRBJ1-4; 10 bases line up with TRBD1. CDR1 and CDR2 (germline): SGHKS, YYEKEE (reference sequence). The V and J ends lost 2 bases and 8 bases, in that order; junction bases with no gene match: 3. CDR3 length equals 14 residues. In DNA form, the CDR3 reads TGTGCCAGCAGCTTTCGGGACAGGGGAGAAAAACTGTTTTTT. Translation gives CASSFRDRGEKLFF.

This chain links TRBV5-1 with TRBJ2-7, with 10 nucleotides matching TRBD2. CDR1 is SGHRS and CDR2 is YFSETQ in the germline V gene. J was trimmed by 1 base and V by 4 bases; bases with no gene match: 5. The CDR3 is 15 residues long. CDR3 in DNA: TGCGCCAGCAGCCGTCTAGCGGGAGAGTCCTACGAGCAGTACTTC. Residues: CASSRLAGESYEQYF.

A single count supports this clone. The chain employs TRBV7-4 and TRBJ1-1; D gene unclear. V dropped 6 bases and J dropped 3 bases, with 11 bases sitting between them. The CDR3 runs to 13 residues. CDR1 is SGHVT, CDR2 SQSDAQ, per germline. The CDR3 sequence: CASSCDTDTEAFF. In DNA, the CDR3 is TGTGCCAGCAGTTGCGACACGGACACTGAAGCTTTCTTT. The whole variable domain, filled in from reference TRBV7-4 and TRBJ1-1, reads GAGVSQSPRYKVAKRGRDVALRCDSISGHVTLYWYRQTLGQGSEVLTYSQSDAQRDKSGRPSGRFSAERPERSVSTLKIQRTEQGDSAVYLCASSCDTDTEAFFGQGTRLTVV.

The V call is TRBV10-3, the J call TRBJ2-7; tentative D call: TRBD2 (5 bases). This CDR3 is built from 11 residues. The V end was cut by 6 bases, the J end by 4 bases, with 7 bases between. The germline V gene has CDR1 ENHRY and CDR2 SYGVKD. The CDR3 loop reads CAIRSGYEQYF. Here the CDR3 DNA reads TGTGCCATCAGGTCGGGGTACGAGCAGTACTTC.

The sample holds a few counts of this clone. The rearrangement joins TRBV5-1 to TRBJ2-7; D unclear. This CDR3 has 15 residues. The V and J ends lost 1 base and 5 bases respectively, with 16 bases between them. Per germline, CDR1 SGHRS and CDR2 YFSETQ. DNA of the CDR3: TGCGCCAGCAGCTTGAGTAGTTCCCAGGTGCACGAGCAGTACTTC. This codes for CASSLSSSQVHEQYF. Looking up the rest from reference TRBV5-1 and TRBJ2-7 gives the full variable domain: KAGVTQTPRYLIKTRGQQVTLSCSPISGHRSVSWYQQTPGQGLQFLFEYFSETQRNKGNFPGRFSGRQFSNSRSEMNVSTLELGDSALYLCASSLSSSQVHEQYFGPGTRLTVT.

The rearrangement links TRBV5-1 to TRBJ2-7, with D maybe TRBD1 (6 bases). This CDR3 is 14 amino acids long. Trimming stripped 1 base from V and 2 bases from J, with 10 bases between. CDR1 and CDR2 (germline): SGHRS, YFSETQ. The CDR3 sequence: CASSLTGRAYEQYF. Here the CDR3 DNA reads TGCGCCAGCAGCTTGACAGGGCGCGCCTACGAGCAGTACTTC. The full variable domain, with the rest looked up from reference TRBV5-1 and TRBJ2-7, is KAGVTQTPRYLIKTRGQQVTLSCSPISGHRSVSWYQQTPGQGLQFLFEYFSETQRNKGNFPGRFSGRQFSNSRSEMNVSTLELGDSALYLCASSLTGRAYEQYFGPGTRLTVT.